This T cell receptor (beta chain) was obtained from a study of spatial heterogeneity in lung cancer. The table lists this clonotype with many counts. No antigen is known for it. The germline V gene has CDR1 MNHEY and CDR2 SMNVEV (reference sequence). The CDR3 is 14 residues long. Between the trimmed V and J ends, which lost 1 base and 2 bases, there was a span of 6 bases. Indicated time point: blood at routine non-recurrence follow-up after resection. TCRdb analysed the 5' RACE reads with MiXCR anew, one entry per CDR3 protein. The sample lists roughly 71,000 distinct CDR3 sequences, roughly 9% occurring once. Overall study findings and caveats: Ubiquitous, expanded tumor-derived TCRs were more frequently observed in blood at resection than at follow-up.

The V and J genes are TRBV27 and TRBJ1-5; the D is unclear. The sequenced sample was PBMCs, obtained at follow-up. This TCR came from a female donor with early-stage non-small cell lung cancer. The CDR3 sequence is CASSLYNGNQPQHF. The DNA for the CDR3 is TGTGCCAGCAGTTTATATAATGGCAATCAGCCCCAGCATTTT.